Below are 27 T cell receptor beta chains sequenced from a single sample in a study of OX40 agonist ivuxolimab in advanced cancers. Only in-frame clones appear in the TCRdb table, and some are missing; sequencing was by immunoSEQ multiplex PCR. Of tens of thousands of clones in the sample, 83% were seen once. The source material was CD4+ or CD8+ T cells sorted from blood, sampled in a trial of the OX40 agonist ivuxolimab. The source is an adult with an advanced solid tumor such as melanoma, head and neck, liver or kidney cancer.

In DNA, the CDR3 is TGTGCCAGCAGCTTAGCAGGCTCGAGCTCCTACAATGAGCAGTTCTTC. This encodes CASSLAGSSSYNEQFF. The chain carries TRBV7-9 and TRBJ2-1; no firm D call. Germline CDR1 SEHNR, CDR2 FQNEAQ (reference sequence). CDR3 length: 16 amino acids. Trimming removed 0 bases at V and 0 bases at J, with 9 bases between.

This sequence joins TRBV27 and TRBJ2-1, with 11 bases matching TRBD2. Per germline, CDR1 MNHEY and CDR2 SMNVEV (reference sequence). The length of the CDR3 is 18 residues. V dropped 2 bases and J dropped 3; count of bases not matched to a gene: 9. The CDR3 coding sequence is TGTGCCAGCAGTTTAATCCCCACTAGCGGGAGTATCTACAATGAGCAGTTCTTC. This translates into CASSLIPTSGSIYNEQFF.

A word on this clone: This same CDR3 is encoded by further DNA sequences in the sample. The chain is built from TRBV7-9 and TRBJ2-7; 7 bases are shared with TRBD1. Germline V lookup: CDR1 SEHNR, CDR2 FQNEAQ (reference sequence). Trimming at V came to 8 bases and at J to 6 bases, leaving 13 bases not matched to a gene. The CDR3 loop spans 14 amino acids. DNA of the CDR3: TGTGCCAGCGGACGGCCGCAATCAGGGGGCGAGCAGTACTTC. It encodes CASGRPQSGGEQYF.

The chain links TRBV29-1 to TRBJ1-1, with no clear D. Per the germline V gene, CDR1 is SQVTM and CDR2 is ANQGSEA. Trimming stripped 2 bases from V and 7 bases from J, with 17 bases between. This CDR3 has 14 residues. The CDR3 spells CSVEIAVSWHEAFF. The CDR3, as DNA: TGCAGCGTTGAAATTGCTGTCAGCTGGCATGAAGCTTTCTTT.

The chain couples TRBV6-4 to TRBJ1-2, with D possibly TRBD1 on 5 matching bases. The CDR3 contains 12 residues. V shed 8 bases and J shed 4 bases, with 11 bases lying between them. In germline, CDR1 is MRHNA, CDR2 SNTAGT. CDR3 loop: CASSGATYGYTF. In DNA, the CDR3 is TGTGCCAGCTCCGGGGCGACCTATGGCTACACCTTC.

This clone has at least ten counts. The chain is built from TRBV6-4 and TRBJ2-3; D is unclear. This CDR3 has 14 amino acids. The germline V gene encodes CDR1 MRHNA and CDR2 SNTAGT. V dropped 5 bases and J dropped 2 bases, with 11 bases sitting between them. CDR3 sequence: CASSNSPDTDTQYF. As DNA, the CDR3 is TGTGCCAGCAGTAACAGCCCTGACACAGATACGCAGTATTTT.

The CDR3 DNA follows: TGTGCCAGCAGCACCGACGGGGACACCCAGTACTTC. Translation gives CASSTDGDTQYF. V usage is TRBV5-4 and J usage is TRBJ2-5; the D gene could be TRBD1 or TRBD2 (5 bases each). The CDR3 is 12 residues long. Trimming took 4 bases from V and 8 from J, leaving 12 bases between them. Germline CDR1 reads SGHNT; CDR2 reads YYREEE (reference sequence).

The DNA of the CDR3 is TGTGCCAGCAGCCTCAACAGGGGCGATGGCTACACCTTC. As protein: CASSLNRGDGYTF. The rearrangement joins TRBV7-9 to TRBJ1-2; TRBD1 agrees at 7 bases. Germline-derived CDR1 and CDR2 are SEHNR and FQNEAQ (reference sequence). With 5 bases clipped from V and 6 bases from J, the junction kept 6 bases outside the gene matches. The length of the CDR3 is 13 residues.

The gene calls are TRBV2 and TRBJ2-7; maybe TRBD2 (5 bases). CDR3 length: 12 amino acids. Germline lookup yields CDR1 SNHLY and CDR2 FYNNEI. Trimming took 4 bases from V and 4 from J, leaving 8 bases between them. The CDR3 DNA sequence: TGTGCCAGCAGTGTTCGGGGATACGAGCAGTACTTC. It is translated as CASSVRGYEQYF.

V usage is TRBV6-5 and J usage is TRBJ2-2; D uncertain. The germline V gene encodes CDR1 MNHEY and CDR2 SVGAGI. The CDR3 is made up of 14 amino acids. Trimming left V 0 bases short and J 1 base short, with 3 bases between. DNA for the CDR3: TGTGCCAGCAGTTACTCGCAGAACACCGGGGAGCTGTTTTTT. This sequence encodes CASSYSQNTGELFF.

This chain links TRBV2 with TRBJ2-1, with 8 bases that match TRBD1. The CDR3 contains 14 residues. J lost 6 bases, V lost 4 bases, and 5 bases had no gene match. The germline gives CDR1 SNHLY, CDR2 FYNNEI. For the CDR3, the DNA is TGTGCCAGCAGTGGATTGACAGGGGCCAATGAGCAGTTCTTC. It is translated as CASSGLTGANEQFF.

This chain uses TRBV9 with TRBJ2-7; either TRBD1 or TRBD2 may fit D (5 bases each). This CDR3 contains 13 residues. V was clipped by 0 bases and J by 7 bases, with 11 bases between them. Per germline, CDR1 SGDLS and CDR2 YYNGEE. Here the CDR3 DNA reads TGTGCCAGCAGCGTAGAAGGGACGGGGGAGCAGTACTTC. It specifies CASSVEGTGEQYF.

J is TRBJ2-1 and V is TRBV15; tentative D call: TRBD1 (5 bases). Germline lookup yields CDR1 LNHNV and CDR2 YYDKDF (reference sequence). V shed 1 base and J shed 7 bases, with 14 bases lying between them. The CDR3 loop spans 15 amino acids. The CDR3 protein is CATSRGVGPRNEQFF. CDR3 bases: TGTGCCACCAGCAGAGGGGTGGGGCCGCGAAATGAGCAGTTCTTC.

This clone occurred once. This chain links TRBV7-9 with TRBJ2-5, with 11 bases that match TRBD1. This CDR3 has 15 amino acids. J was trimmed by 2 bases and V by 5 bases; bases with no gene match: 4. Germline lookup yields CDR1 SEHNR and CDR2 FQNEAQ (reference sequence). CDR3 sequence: CASSPRDRGQETQYF. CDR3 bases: TGTGCCAGCAGCCCCCGGGACAGGGGGCAAGAGACCCAGTACTTC. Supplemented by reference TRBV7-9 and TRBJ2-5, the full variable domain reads DTGVSQNPRHKITKRGQNVTFRCDPISEHNRLYWYRQTLGQGPEFLTYFQNEAQLEKSRLLSDRFSAERPKGSFSTLEIQRTEQGDSAMYLCASSPRDRGQETQYFGPGTRLLVL.

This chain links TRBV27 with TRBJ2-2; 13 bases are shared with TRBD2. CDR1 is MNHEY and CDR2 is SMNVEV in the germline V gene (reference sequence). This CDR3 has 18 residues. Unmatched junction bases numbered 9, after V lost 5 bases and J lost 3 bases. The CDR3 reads CASSPTSGTSGDTGELFF. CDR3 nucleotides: TGTGCCAGCAGTCCGACGAGTGGGACTAGCGGGGACACCGGGGAGCTGTTTTTT.

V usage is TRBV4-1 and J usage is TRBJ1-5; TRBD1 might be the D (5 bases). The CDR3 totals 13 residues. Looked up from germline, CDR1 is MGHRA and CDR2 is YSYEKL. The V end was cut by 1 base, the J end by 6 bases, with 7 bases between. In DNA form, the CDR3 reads TGCGCCAGCAGCCAAGGGGGCTCTCAGCCCCAGCATTTT. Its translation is CASSQGGSQPQHF.

The chain's CDR3 is CASSEWSGTPDTQYF. CDR3 DNA: TGCGCCAGCAGTGAGTGGAGCGGGACCCCAGATACGCAGTATTTT. V and J are TRBV10-1 and TRBJ2-3; 7 bases are shared with TRBD2. V shed 1 base and J 4 bases; nucleotides not matched to a gene: 5. CDR1 WNHNN and CDR2 SYGVQD come from the germline V gene (reference sequence). CDR3 size: 15 residues.

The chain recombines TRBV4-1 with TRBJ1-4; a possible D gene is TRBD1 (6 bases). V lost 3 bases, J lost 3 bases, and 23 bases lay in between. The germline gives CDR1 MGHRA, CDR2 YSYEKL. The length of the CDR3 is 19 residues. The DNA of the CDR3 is TGCGCCAGCAGCCACGTTACAATAGGGTGGGGGCAGTCTAATGAAAAACTGTTTTTT. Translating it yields CASSHVTIGWGQSNEKLFF.

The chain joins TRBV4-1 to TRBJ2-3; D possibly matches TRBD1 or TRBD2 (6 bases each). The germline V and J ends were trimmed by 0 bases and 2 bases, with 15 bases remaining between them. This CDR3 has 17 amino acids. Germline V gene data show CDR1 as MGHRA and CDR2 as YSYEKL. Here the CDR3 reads CASSQDRGGTYTDTQYF. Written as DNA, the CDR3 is TGCGCCAGCAGCCAAGATCGAGGGGGGACCTACACAGATACGCAGTATTTT.

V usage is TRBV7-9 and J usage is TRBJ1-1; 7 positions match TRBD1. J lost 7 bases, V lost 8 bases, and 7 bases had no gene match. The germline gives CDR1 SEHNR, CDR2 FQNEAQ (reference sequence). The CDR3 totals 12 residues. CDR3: CASAGTAYEAFF. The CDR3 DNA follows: TGTGCCAGCGCAGGGACAGCTTATGAAGCTTTCTTT. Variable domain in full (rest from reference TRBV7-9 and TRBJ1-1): DTGVSQNPRHKITKRGQNVTFRCDPISEHNRLYWYRQTLGQGPEFLTYFQNEAQLEKSRLLSDRFSAERPKGSFSTLEIQRTEQGDSAMYLCASAGTAYEAFFGQGTRLTVV.

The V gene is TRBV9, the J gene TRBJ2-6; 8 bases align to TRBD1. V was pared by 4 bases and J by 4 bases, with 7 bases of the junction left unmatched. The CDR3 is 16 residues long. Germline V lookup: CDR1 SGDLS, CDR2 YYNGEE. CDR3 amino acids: CASSLSTGAGANVLTF. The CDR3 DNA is TGTGCCAGCAGCCTTTCGACAGGGGCCGGGGCCAACGTCCTGACTTTC.

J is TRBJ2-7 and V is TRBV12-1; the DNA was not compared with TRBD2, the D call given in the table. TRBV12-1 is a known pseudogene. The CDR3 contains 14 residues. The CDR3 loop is CASSARTVSYEQYF. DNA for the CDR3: TGTGCCAGCAGCGCCCGGACTGTCTCCTACGAGCAGTACTTC.

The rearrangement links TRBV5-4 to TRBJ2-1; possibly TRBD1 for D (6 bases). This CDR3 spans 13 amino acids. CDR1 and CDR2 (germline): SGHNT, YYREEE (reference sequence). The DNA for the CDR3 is TGTGCTACCTCCCCACAGGGCTTCAATGAGCAGTTCTTC. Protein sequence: CATSPQGFNEQFF.

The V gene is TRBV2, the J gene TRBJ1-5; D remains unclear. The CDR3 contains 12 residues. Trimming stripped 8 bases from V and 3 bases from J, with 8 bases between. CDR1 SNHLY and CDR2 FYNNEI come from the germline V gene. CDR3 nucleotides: TGTGCCAGCCATCTTTACAATCAGCCCCAGCATTTT. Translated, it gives CASHLYNQPQHF.

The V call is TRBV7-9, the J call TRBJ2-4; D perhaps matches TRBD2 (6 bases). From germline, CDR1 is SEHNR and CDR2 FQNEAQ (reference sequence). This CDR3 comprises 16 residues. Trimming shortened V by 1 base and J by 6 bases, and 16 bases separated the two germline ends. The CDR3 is CASSLGFRAEGNIQYF. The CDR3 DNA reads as TGTGCCAGCAGCTTAGGCTTTCGGGCGGAGGGAAACATTCAGTACTTC.

The CDR3 nucleotides read TGTGCCAGCAGCGCGGGGGACAGGGGGAGGGAGCAGTACTTC. It specifies CASSAGDRGREQYF. The chain links TRBV7-9 to TRBJ2-7; 11 bases align to TRBD1. V gave up 5 bases and J gave up 7 bases; unmatched junction bases: 7. The CDR3 runs 14 residues. Per germline, CDR1 SEHNR and CDR2 FQNEAQ (reference sequence).

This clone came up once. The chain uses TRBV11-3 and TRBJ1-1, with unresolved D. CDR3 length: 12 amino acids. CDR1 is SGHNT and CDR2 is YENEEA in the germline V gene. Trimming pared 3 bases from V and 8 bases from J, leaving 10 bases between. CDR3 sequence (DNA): TGTGCCAGCAGCTTTTCGCCCAGCGAAGCTTTCTTT. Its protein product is CASSFSPSEAFF.